These 24 T cell receptor beta chains came from one sample sequenced in a study of molecular identifiers for immune sequencing clone quantification. Each CDR3 protein is one row after TCRdb ran MiXCR on the PCR reads. This table holds approximately 63,000 distinct CDR3 sequences, over 15% found once. Material: naive CD8+ T cells from blood, with Jurkat cell RNA spiked in. Subset denoted: FACS-sorted CD8+CD4-CCR7+CD45RA+ naive T cells. The receptors originated from a human donor in good health. Some libraries in this study had Jurkat cell RNA spiked in.

J is TRBJ2-7 and V is TRBV6-6, with D perhaps being TRBD1 or TRBD2 (5 bases each). Between the trimmed V and J ends, which lost 2 bases and 2 bases, there was a span of 13 bases. CDR3 length equals 15 residues. Per germline, CDR1 MNHNY and CDR2 SVGAGI (reference sequence). The CDR3 DNA sequence: TGTGCCAGCAGTTACGGGGGTGTAGATCCCTACGAGCAGTACTTC. It encodes CASSYGGVDPYEQYF.

The sample holds many counts of this clonotype. The chain joins TRBV20-1 to TRBJ2-7, with D possibly TRBD1 on 5 matching bases. Trimming removed 6 bases at V and 3 bases at J, with 9 bases between. The CDR3 has 11 amino acids. The germline V gene encodes CDR1 DFQATT and CDR2 SNEGSKA (reference sequence). This CDR3 reads CSAKQDYEQYF. The CDR3 region has the DNA TGCAGTGCCAAACAGGACTACGAGCAGTACTTC.

In the case of this clonotype: A much more abundant neighbour one base away suggests this may be a read error. V usage is TRBV28 and J usage is TRBJ1-1; D is uncertain. Germline-derived CDR1 and CDR2 are MDHEN and SYDVKM. The CDR3 runs 13 residues. Trimming cost V 4 bases and J 5 bases, with 11 bases left between them. CDR3 sequence: CASSYPVSTEAFF. The CDR3, as DNA: TGTGCCAGCAGTTACCCCGTTTCGACTGAAGCTTTCTTT.

This clonotype was seen many times. The rearrangement links TRBV18 to TRBJ1-1, with 7 nucleotides matching TRBD1. V trimming: 5 bases; J trimming: 3 bases; junction bases outside the gene matches: 3. The V gene's germline CDR1 is KGHSH and CDR2 LQKENI. The CDR3 is made up of 13 amino acids. CDR3 DNA sequence: TGTGCCAGCTCAAACAGGGGTTACACTGAAGCTTTCTTT. Translation: CASSNRGYTEAFF.

This clonotype was observed many times. The chain carries TRBV29-1 and TRBJ2-7; D assignment may be TRBD1 or TRBD2 (5 bases each). CDR1 SQVTM and CDR2 ANQGSEA come from the germline V gene. Trimming left V 1 base short and J 7 bases short, with 23 bases between. The CDR3 consists of 16 residues. The CDR3 DNA reads as TGCAGCGTTGAAGGGATTGATGGCAGGGAGAGTTGGGAGCAGTACTTC. Translated: CSVEGIDGRESWEQYF.

This clonotype was picked up many times. The rearrangement joins TRBV3-1 to TRBJ1-5; D possibly corresponds to TRBD1 (5 bases). The CDR3 loop spans 14 amino acids. Germline CDR1 and CDR2: LGHDT and YNNKEL (reference sequence). The V gene lost 4 bases and the J gene lost 10 bases, with 17 bases spanning the gap. This chain's CDR3 is CASSPWGSIEPQHF. DNA for the CDR3: TGTGCCAGCAGCCCATGGGGCAGTATCGAACCCCAGCATTTT.

This sequence joins TRBV4-1 and TRBJ2-7; D call uncertain. CDR3 length: 14 residues. V lost 1 base and J 3 bases, leaving 10 bases between the germline ends. Germline lookup yields CDR1 MGHRA and CDR2 YSYEKL. CDR3 in amino acids: CASSQVLGFYEQYF. In DNA, the CDR3 is TGCGCCAGCAGCCAAGTACTGGGATTCTACGAGCAGTACTTC.

This clonotype came up many times. The chain links TRBV30 to TRBJ2-7, with no clear D. This CDR3 contains 14 residues. From germline, CDR1 is GTSNPN and CDR2 SVGIG (reference sequence). Trimming shortened V by 2 bases and J by 0 bases, and 11 bases separated the two germline ends. CDR3 residues: CAWSPSARSYEQYF. In DNA form, the CDR3 reads TGTGCCTGGAGTCCCAGCGCGCGCTCCTACGAGCAGTACTTC.

This clonotype has only a few counts. Given a much more abundant clone one base away, this may be a read error. This CDR3 fails to terminate in the conserved phenylalanine or tryptophan, so it likely reflects a read error. V usage is TRBV25-1 and J usage is TRBJ2-7; no clear D gene. The germline CDR1 and CDR2 sequences are MGHDK and SYGVNS. CDR3 length equals 12 residues. CDR3 sequence: CASSRISSEQYL. CDR3 sequence (DNA): TGTGCCAGCAGCAGAATATCCTCCGAGCAGTACCTC.

At least ten counts were recorded for this clonotype. The V call is TRBV7-6, the J call TRBJ2-1; possible D gene TRBD2, 5 bases. The CDR3 length is 16 residues. Germline CDR1 is SGHVS and CDR2 is FNYEAQ. The germline V and J ends were trimmed by 1 base and 7 bases, with 17 bases remaining between them. CDR3 nucleotide sequence: TGTGCCAGCAGCTTAGAATTTGGGCTAGCCGAGAATGAGCAGTTCTTC. This gives the protein CASSLEFGLAENEQFF. Filled out from reference TRBV7-6 and TRBJ2-1, the complete variable domain reads GAGVSQSPRYKVTKRGQDVALRCDPISGHVSLYWYRQALGQGPEFLTYFNYEAQQDKSGLPNDRFSAERPEGSISTLTIQRTEQRDSAMYRCASSLEFGLAENEQFFGPGTRLTVL.

Many counts were recorded for this clonotype. The genes are TRBV7-8 and TRBJ2-6; the D gene could be TRBD1 or TRBD2 (5 bases each). This CDR3 comprises 17 residues. Germline V CDR1 and CDR2: SGHVS, FQNEAQ. Trimming pared 5 bases from V and 3 bases from J, leaving 17 bases between. CDR3 sequence (DNA): TGTGCCAGCAGCCTCCACCGGGGCGAGAGTGGGGCCAACGTCCTGACTTTC. Protein: CASSLHRGESGANVLTF.

Regarding this clonotype: Being one base from a much bigger clone, this may be a read error. This chain joins TRBV28 and TRBJ2-5; the D is unclear. The CDR3 spans 14 residues. Germline V gene lookup returns CDR1 MDHEN and CDR2 SYDVKM. The V end was cut by 3 bases, the J end by 1 base, with 9 bases between. As DNA, the CDR3 is TGTGCCAGCAGTTTTAGACTTACCCAAGAGACCCAGTACTTC. This gives the protein CASSFRLTQETQYF.

This clonotype was detected only a few times. The chain has TRBV2 and TRBJ2-4; a weak D match, TRBD1 (7 bases). The CDR3 runs to 16 residues. Trimming took off 3 bases at V and 2 bases at J, with 14 bases between the two ends. Germline loops: CDR1 SNHLY, CDR2 FYNNEI. The CDR3 DNA reads TGTGCCAGCAGTGATGGGCAGGGGGGAACCAAAAACATTCAGTACTTC. This encodes CASSDGQGGTKNIQYF.

This clonotype has just a few counts. A much bigger clone sits one base away, suggesting this may be a read error. The chain links TRBV9 to TRBJ2-7; 13 bases are a match to TRBD2. This CDR3 has 15 residues. The germline V gene has CDR1 SGDLS and CDR2 YYNGEE. With V trimmed by 0 bases and J by 9 bases, 6 bases remained unmatched. The CDR3 nucleotides are TGTGCCAGCAGCGTAGGGACTAGCGGGAGCCACGCGCAGTACTTC. Its protein product is CASSVGTSGSHAQYF.

This clonotype was found a few times. The chain has TRBV10-3 and TRBJ1-3; D remains unclear. The CDR3 has 18 amino acids. CDR1 is ENHRY and CDR2 is SYGVKD in the germline V gene. The V gene lost 3 bases and the J gene lost 0 bases, with 18 bases spanning the gap. The CDR3 spells CAISEPTDTTSSGNTIYF. CDR3 bases: TGTGCCATCAGTGAACCAACCGACACAACGAGCTCTGGAAACACCATATATTTT.

Many counts were recorded for this clonotype. The gene calls are TRBV4-1 and TRBJ2-7, with 12 bases aligning to TRBD2. This CDR3 is built from 16 residues. The junction had 8 bases not matched to a gene; V was cut back by 1 base and J by 7 bases. Germline CDR1 MGHRA, CDR2 YSYEKL. CDR3 nucleotides: TGCGCCAGCAGCCAAGTTCTAGCGGGAGGGCCGGGGGAGCAGTACTTC. This sequence encodes CASSQVLAGGPGEQYF.

About this clonotype itself: Being one base from a much bigger clone, this may be a read error. The V call is TRBV3-1, the J call TRBJ2-5; D unclear. Per the germline V gene, CDR1 is LGHDT and CDR2 is YNNKEL (reference sequence). This CDR3 spans 16 amino acids. In DNA form, the CDR3 reads TGTGCCGGCAGCCAAGTGCTGACCCAAACCCAAGAGACCCAGTACTTC. This translates into CAGSQVLTQTQETQYF.

This clonotype was seen many times. The chain carries TRBV20-1 and TRBJ1-2; D is undetermined. This CDR3 region has 11 residues. Deletions cut 3 bases from V and 8 bases from J, with 10 bases between. CDR1 and CDR2 (germline): DFQATT, SNEGSKA (reference sequence). The CDR3 DNA is TGCAGTGCTAGGGCCGGGAGCGGCTACACCTTC. Translation gives CSARAGSGYTF.

The table lists this clonotype with many counts. The CDR3 DNA is TGTGCCAGCAGTAACAAAACACTAGCTCCCGGGGAGCTGTTTTTT. Translated: CASSNKTLAPGELFF. J is TRBJ2-2 and V is TRBV12-3 or TRBV12-4; D is possibly TRBD2 (6 bases). This CDR3 comprises 15 residues. V was shortened by 5 bases and J by 6 bases, with 16 bases between the two germline ends.

Remarks on this clonotype: Just one base apart from a much larger clone, this may be a read error. CDR3 residues: CASSPTGGLQETLYF. CDR3 bases: TGTGCCAGCTCACCGACTGGGGGGCTACAAGAGACCCTGTACTTC. V is TRBV18 and J is TRBJ2-5; perhaps D is TRBD1 or TRBD2 (6 bases each). This CDR3 is built from 15 residues. Germline assignment: CDR1 KGHSH and CDR2 LQKENI.

The V gene is TRBV29-1, the J gene TRBJ2-7, with 11 bases matching TRBD1. The V and J ends lost 2 bases and 3 bases, in that order; junction bases with no gene match: 3. The CDR3 is 14 amino acids. Germline loops: CDR1 SQVTM, CDR2 ANQGSEA. CDR3 sequence: CSVETGTGGYEQYF. CDR3 nucleotide sequence: TGCAGCGTTGAAACCGGGACAGGGGGCTACGAGCAGTACTTC.

This clonotype was observed at least ten times. CDR3 nucleotides: TGTGCCAGCAGCCAAGAACTCCTGTATGCAGGGCCGGACACTGAAGCTTTCTTT. Encoded protein: CASSQELLYAGPDTEAFF. The chain links TRBV14 to TRBJ1-1; TRBD1 might be the D (5 bases). CDR1 and CDR2 (germline): SGHDN, FVKESK. The CDR3 length is 18 residues. Trimming left V 0 bases short and J 3 bases short, with 20 bases between.

Only a few counts were recorded for this clonotype. The chain employs TRBV29-1 and TRBJ2-7; D is unclear. This CDR3 has 12 amino acids. V was clipped by 6 bases and J by 3 bases, with 12 bases between them. CDR1 SQVTM and CDR2 ANQGSEA come from the germline V gene. The DNA of the CDR3 is TGCAGCGTACCCGGGCCGCACTACGAGCAGTACTTC. As protein: CSVPGPHYEQYF.

This clonotype was observed at least ten times. The J gene is TRBJ2-1, the V gene TRBV7-2; a weak D match, TRBD2 (6 bases). There are 18 residues in the CDR3. The germline CDR1 and CDR2 sequences are SGHTA and FQGNSA. V was pared by 4 bases and J by 2 bases, with 21 bases between. The CDR3: CASSSRDPSLFTYNEQFF. Here the CDR3 DNA reads TGTGCCAGCAGCTCGCGGGACCCCTCTCTTTTTACCTACAATGAGCAGTTCTTC.